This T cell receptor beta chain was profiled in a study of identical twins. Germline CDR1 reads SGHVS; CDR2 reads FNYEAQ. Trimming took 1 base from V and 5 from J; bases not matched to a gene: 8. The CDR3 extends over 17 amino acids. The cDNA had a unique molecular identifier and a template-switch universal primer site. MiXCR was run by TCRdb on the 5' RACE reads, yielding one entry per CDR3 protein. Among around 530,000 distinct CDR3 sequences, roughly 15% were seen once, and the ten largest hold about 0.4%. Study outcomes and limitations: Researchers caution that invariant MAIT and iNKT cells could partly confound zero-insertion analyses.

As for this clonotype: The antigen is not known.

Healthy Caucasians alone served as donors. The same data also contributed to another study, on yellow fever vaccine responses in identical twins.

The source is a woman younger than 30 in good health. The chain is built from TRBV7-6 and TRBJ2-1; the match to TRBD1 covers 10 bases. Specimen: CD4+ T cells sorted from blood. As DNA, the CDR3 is TGTGCCAGCAGCTTAGTTTTTTCGGGACAGGGGAACAATGAGCAGTTCTTC. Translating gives CASSLVFSGQGNNEQFF. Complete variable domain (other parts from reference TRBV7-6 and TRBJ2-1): GAGVSQSPRYKVTKRGQDVALRCDPISGHVSLYWYRQALGQGPEFLTYFNYEAQQDKSGLPNDRFSAERPEGSISTLTIQRTEQRDSAMYRCASSLVFSGQGNNEQFFGPGTRLTVL.